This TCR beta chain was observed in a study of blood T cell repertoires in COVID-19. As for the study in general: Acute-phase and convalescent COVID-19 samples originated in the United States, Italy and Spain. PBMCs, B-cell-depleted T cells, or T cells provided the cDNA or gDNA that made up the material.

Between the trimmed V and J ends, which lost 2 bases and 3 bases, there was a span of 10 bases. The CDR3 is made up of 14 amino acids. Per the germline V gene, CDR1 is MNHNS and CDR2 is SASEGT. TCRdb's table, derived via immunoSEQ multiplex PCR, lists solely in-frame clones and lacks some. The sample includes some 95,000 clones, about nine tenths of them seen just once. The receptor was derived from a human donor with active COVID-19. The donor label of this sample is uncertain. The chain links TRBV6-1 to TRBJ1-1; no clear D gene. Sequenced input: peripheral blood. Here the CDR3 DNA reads TGTGCCAGCAGTGAACCTGGTGCGCACACTGAAGCTTTCTTT. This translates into CASSEPGAHTEAFF.